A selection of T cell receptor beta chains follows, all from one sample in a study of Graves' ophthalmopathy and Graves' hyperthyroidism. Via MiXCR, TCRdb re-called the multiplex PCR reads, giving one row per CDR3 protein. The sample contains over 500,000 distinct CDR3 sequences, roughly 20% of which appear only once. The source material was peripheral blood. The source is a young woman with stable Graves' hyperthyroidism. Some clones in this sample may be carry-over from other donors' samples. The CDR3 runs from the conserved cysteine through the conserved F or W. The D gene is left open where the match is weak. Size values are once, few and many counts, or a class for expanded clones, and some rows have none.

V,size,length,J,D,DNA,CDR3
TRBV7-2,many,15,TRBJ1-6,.,TGTGCCAGCAGCTTCTTTACAGGTTCTAATTCACCCCTCCACTTT,CASSFFTGSNSPLHF
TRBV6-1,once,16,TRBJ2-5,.,TGTGCCAGCAGTGAAGGAGTGGGAGGCGCACAAGAGACCCAGTACTTC,CASSEGVGGAQETQYF
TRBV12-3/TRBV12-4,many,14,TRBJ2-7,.,TGTGCCAGCAGTTCTAGGACGGCCTACTACGAGCAGTACTTC,CASSSRTAYYEQYF
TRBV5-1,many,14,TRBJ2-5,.,TGCGCCAGCAGCTTGGACAGTTCCGCACAGACCCAGTACTTC,CASSLDSSAQTQYF
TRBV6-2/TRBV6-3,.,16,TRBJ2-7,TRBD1,TGTGCCAGCAGTTACTCACGGGACAGGGGGAGGCACGAGCAGTACTTC,CASSYSRDRGRHEQYF
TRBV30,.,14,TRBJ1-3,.,TGTGCCTGGAGTAATTCGGCTTCTGGATACACCATATATTTT,CAWSNSASGYTIYF
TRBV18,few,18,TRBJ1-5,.,TGTGCCAGCTCCGGCGGACAAAGCTTATACGATAGCAATCAGCCCCAGCATTTT,CASSGGQSLYDSNQPQHF
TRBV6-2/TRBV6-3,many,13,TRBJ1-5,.,TGTGCCAGCAGTTACTCCAATACTCAGCCCCAGCATTTT,CASSYSNTQPQHF
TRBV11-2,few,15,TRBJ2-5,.,TGTGCCAGCAGCCCTGGCGGGACCCACGGAGAGACCCAGTACTTC,CASSPGGTHGETQYF
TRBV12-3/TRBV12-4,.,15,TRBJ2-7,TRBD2,TGTGCCAGCAGAACGGGACTAGCGGGACCCTACGAGCAGTACTTC,CASRTGLAGPYEQYF
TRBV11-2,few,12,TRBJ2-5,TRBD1,TGTGCCAGCAGCTGGGACAGTGAGACCCAGTACTTC,CASSWDSETQYF
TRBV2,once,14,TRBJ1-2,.,TGTGCCAGCAGTGCACGGGAACTGATCGAGGGCTACACCTTC,CASSARELIEGYTF
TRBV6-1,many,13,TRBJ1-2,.,TGTGCCAGCAGTCCCGGGACGCTCCAGGGCTACACCTTC,CASSPGTLQGYTF
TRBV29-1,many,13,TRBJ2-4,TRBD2,TGCAGCGTTGAGGGACTAGACAAAAACATTCAGTACTTC,CSVEGLDKNIQYF
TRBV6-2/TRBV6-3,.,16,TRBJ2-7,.,TGTGCCAGCAGTCAAGATGGGGACCTCCCCTCCTACGAGCAGTACTTC,CASSQDGDLPSYEQYF
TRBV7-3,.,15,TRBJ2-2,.,TGTGCCAGCAGCTTAGGGACCCTCCCCTGGGGGGAGCTGTTTTTT,CASSLGTLPWGELFF
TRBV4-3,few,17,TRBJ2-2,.,TGCGCCAGCAGCCAATCCCAGGGGGGGACCGACACCGGGGAGCTGTTTTTT,CASSQSQGGTDTGELFF